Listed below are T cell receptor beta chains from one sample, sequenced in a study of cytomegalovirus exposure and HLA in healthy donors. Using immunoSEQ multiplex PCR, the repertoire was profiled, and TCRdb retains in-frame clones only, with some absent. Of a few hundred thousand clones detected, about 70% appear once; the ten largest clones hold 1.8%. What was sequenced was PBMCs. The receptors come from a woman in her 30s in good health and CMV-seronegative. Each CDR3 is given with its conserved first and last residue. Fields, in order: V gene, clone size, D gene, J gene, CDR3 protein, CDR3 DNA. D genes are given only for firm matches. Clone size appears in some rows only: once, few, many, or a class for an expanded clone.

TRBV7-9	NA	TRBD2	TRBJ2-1	CASSLVGGEDYNEQFF	TGTGCCAGCAGCTTAGTCGGGGGGGAAGATTACAATGAGCAGTTCTTC
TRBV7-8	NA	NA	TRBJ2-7	CASSLAWSRGRYF	TGTGCCAGCAGCTTAGCTTGGAGCAGGGGTCGTTACTTC
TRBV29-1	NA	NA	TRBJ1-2	CSVGYWTDRDYGYTF	TGCAGCGTTGGCTATTGGACTGATAGAGACTATGGCTACACCTTC
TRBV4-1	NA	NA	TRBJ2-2	CASSQQSFVAGELFF	TGCGCCAGCAGCCAACAATCATTCGTAGCCGGGGAGCTGTTTTTT
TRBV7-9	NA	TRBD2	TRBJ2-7	CSSSARTSGDEQYF	TGTTCCAGCAGCGCCCGGACTAGCGGGGACGAGCAGTACTTC
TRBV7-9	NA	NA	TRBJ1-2	CASSLPDRPYGYTF	TGTGCCAGCAGCCTACCCGACAGGCCCTATGGCTACACCTTC
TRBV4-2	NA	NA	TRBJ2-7	CASSQEAGQAVPYEQYF	TGTGCCAGCAGCCAAGAAGCGGGACAGGCGGTCCCCTACGAGCAGTACTTC
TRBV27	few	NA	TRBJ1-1	CASSLSANTEAFF	TGTGCCAGCAGTTTATCGGCGAACACTGAAGCTTTCTTT
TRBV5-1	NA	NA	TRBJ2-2	CASSGTDRTGELFF	TGCGCCAGCAGCGGAACGGACAGAACCGGGGAGCTGTTTTTT
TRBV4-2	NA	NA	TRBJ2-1	CASSQDTGYNEQFF	TGTGCCAGCAGCCAAGATACGGGGTACAATGAGCAGTTCTTC
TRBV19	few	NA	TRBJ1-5	CASSKGSYNQPQHF	TGTGCCAGTAGTAAGGGGTCTTACAATCAGCCCCAGCATTTT
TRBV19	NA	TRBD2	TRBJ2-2	CASTPERGGLLTGELFF	TGTGCCAGTACGCCCGAGCGGGGGGGGCTCTTGACCGGGGAGCTGTTTTTT
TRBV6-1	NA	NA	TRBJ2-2	CASSNQGNGELFF	TGTGCCAGCAGTAACCAGGGAAACGGGGAGCTGTTTTTT
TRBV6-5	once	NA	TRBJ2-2	CASSYSNGGASGELFF	TGTGCCAGCAGTTACTCGAACGGGGGTGCATCCGGGGAGCTGTTTTTT
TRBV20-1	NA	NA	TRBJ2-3	CSAQGPDTQYF	TGCAGTGCACAGGGACCAGATACGCAGTATTTT
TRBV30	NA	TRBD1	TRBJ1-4	CAWSTVPGQGTTNEKLFF	TGTGCCTGGAGTACGGTCCCGGGACAGGGGACGACTAATGAAAAACTGTTTTTT
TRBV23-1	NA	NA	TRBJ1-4	CVSSRLPWVRGNEKLFF	TGCGTCAGCAGTCGCCTACCTTGGGTAAGGGGGAATGAAAAACTGTTTTTT
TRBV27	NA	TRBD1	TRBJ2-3	CASRNRGTDTQYF	TGTGCCAGCAGGAACAGGGGTACAGATACGCAGTATTTT
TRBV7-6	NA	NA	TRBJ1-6	CASKRREESPLHF	TGTGCCAGCAAAAGACGGGAGGAGTCACCCCTCCACTTT
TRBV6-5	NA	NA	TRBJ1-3	CATSEGYTIYF	TGTGCCACCTCGGAGGGATACACCATATATTTT
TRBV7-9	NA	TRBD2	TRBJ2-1	CSSSYLGLAGGRAVNEQFF	TGTTCCAGCAGCTATTTGGGACTAGCGGGGGGGCGAGCGGTTAATGAGCAGTTCTTC
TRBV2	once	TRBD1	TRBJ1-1	CASNFQGQGTGEAFF	TGTGCCAGCAACTTCCAAGGACAGGGGACCGGTGAAGCTTTCTTT
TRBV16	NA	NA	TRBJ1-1	CASSQSGGGYTEAFF	TGTGCCAGCAGCCAATCGGGCGGCGGGTACACTGAAGCTTTCTTT
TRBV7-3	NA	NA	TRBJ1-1	CASSLSRLANTEAFF	TGTGCCAGCAGCTTATCCAGATTAGCGAACACTGAAGCTTTCTTT
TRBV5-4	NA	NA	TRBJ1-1	CASSLGVTEAFF	TGTGCCAGCAGCTTAGGGGTTACTGAAGCTTTCTTT
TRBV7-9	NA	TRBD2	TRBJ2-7	CASSLGWLAETAEQYF	TGTGCCAGCAGCTTAGGCTGGCTAGCGGAAACCGCCGAGCAGTACTTC
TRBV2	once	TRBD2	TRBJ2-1	CASRIAGGAYNEQFF	TGTGCCAGCAGGATAGCGGGTGGGGCCTACAATGAGCAGTTCTTC
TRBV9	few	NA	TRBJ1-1	CASSDSFTTEAFF	TGTGCCAGCAGCGACAGTTTTACCACTGAAGCTTTCTTT
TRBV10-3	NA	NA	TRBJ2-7	CAISDPSLQATYEQYF	TGTGCCATCAGTGATCCATCGTTACAGGCAACCTACGAGCAGTACTTC
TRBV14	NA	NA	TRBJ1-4	CASSHRATNEKLFF	TGTGCCAGCAGCCACAGGGCCACTAATGAAAAACTGTTTTTT
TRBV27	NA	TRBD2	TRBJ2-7	CASSPSGGRPYEQYF	TGTGCCAGCAGTCCAAGCGGGGGACGACCCTACGAGCAGTACTTC